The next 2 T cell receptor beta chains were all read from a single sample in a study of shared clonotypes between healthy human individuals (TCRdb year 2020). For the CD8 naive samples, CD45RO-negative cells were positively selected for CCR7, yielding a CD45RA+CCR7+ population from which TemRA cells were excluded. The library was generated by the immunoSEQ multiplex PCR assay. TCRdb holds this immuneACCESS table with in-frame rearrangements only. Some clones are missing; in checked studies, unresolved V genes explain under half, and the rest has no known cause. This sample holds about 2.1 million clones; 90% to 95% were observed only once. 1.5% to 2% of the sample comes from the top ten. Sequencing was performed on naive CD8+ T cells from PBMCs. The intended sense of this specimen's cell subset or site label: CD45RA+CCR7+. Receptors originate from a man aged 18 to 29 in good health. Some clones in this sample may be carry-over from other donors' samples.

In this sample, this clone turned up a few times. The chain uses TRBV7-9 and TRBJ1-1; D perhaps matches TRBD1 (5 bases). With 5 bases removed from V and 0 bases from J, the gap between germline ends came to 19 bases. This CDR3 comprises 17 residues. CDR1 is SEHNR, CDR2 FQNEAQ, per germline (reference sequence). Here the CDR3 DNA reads TGTGCCAGCAGCATAACCGACAGACCTTACATGAACACTGAAGCTTTCTTT. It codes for CASSITDRPYMNTEAFF.

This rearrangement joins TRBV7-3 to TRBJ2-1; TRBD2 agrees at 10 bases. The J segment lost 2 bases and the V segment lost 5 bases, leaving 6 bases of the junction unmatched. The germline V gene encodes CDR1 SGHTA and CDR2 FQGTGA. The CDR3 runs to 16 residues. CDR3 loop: CASSPGLAGAYNEQFF. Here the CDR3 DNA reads TGTGCCAGCAGCCCCGGGCTAGCGGGAGCCTACAATGAGCAGTTCTTC.